Sequencing of this T cell receptor (beta chain) was carried out in a study of T cells in tumors after PD-1 blockade (dated by TCRdb to the late 2010s). With respect to the entire study: Exclusion criteria were prior checkpoint blockade, use of systemic immunosuppressants, or recent radiotherapy or other anti-cancer therapy within 4 weeks. Patients were treated with either pembrolizumab 200 mg every 3 weeks or cemiplimab 350 mg every 2 weeks. Some patients also continued taking vismodegib 150 mg daily during anti-PD-1 treatment. On average, peripheral blood samples had approximately 120,000 TCR templates (range roughly 22,000-260,000) and some 35,000 unique clonotypes. Paired single-cell RNA and TCR sequencing was done in the study on site-matched tumors from patients with BCC or SCC, both before and after anti-PD-1 therapy. Bulk TCR sequencing was performed on 9 to 11 peripheral blood samples from a handful of patients to compare blood and tumor clonotypes. RECIST version 1.1 was used to evaluate clinical response. The paper's findings and limits, for the study overall: The source of novel T cell clones was not identified and could include lymphoid organs or rare unexpanded clones within the tumor or its periphery. Roughly 41% of TCR clonotypes from the tumor were detected in blood, and certain novel exhausted tumor clones were present in blood collected before treatment, which suggests recruitment from the periphery.

Genomic DNA extracted from tumor biopsies or peripheral blood was used for bulk TCRbeta sequencing, with input ranging from 616 ng to 6,004 ng. Histologically proven advanced or metastatic basal or squamous cell carcinoma was present in all patients, all of whom were poor candidates for surgical resection. The basal cell carcinoma cohort was made up of some ten patients, and bulk tumor TCR sequencing was performed for 8 or 9 of these patients. At the junction V is shortened by 3 bases and J by 1 base, with 13 bases in between. The germline V gene sets CDR1 to KGHSH and CDR2 to LQKENI. There are 16 amino acids in the CDR3, from cysteine to phenylalanine inclusive. Of all the DNA, just the CDR3 is kept, 48 bases in frame from base 1. Remarks on this clone: Its antigen specificity is not known. Base qualities were left out, and no much larger clone turns up one base away.

The immunoSEQ platform was used to carry out deep TCRbeta sequencing. Under the source paper's analysis protocol: Only productive rearrangements were exported from the immunoSEQ Analyzer for downstream analysis. Bulk TCRbeta clonotypes were assigned T cell phenotypes by matching to single-cell RNA+TCR-seq clones sharing the same TCRbeta sequence. Using bulk TCR sequencing data, clone enrichment in tumor was calculated by dividing a clone's tumor frequency by the same clone's PBMC frequency. GLIPH was used to sort TCRs into specificity groups, which are clusters of distinct TCRs that likely recognize common antigens through shared CDR3 motifs. As stored in TCRdb, this immuneACCESS dataset retains in-frame rearrangements with V and J assigned. A fraction of the clones does not appear; measured against another copy, unresolved V genes explain less than half of the discrepancy, and the remainder lacks a known reason. V and J calls and clone size are given by that table; D and trimming were obtained from the DNA. For this sample there are more than 45,000 clones; 79% appear just once. Around 9.3% of the sample is held by the ten biggest clonotypes.

Specimen: PBMCs, collected before anti-PD-1 therapy. This clonotype was sampled from a human donor with advanced basal cell or squamous cell carcinoma (not recorded which). The rearranged chain carries TRBV18 and TRBJ2-4, and the D gene may be TRBD1, 6 bases matching. The nucleotide sequence reads as follows: TGTGCCAGCTCACCGTACAGGGATGGGGCCAAAAACATTCAGTACTTC. This sequence encodes CASSPYRDGAKNIQYF.